A single sample gave rise to the 7 T cell receptor beta chains below, sequenced in a study of T cell responses to AZD1222 COVID-19 vaccine. Profiling relied on immunoSEQ multiplex PCR, and the TCRdb table lists in-frame clones only, not all of them. This table holds more than 110,000 clones, around 92% found once. The starting material was peripheral blood, obtained 28 days after the second AZD1222 dose. The source is an adult who received the AZD1222 COVID-19 vaccine.

This sequence joins TRBV7-2 and TRBJ2-1; 11 nucleotides align to TRBD2. Germline CDR1 SGHTA, CDR2 FQGNSA. There are 16 residues in the CDR3. V dropped 1 base and J dropped 4; count of bases not matched to a gene: 3. The CDR3 region is CASSLEGTSGYNEQFF. CDR3 nucleotide sequence: TGTGCCAGCAGCTTAGAGGGGACTAGCGGTTACAATGAGCAGTTCTTC.

The chain employs TRBV10-3 and TRBJ1-3, with unresolved D. CDR1 and CDR2 (germline): ENHRY, SYGVKD. CDR3 length equals 13 residues. V gave up 2 bases and J gave up 8 bases, with 10 bases separating them. As DNA, the CDR3 is TGTGCCATCAGTGAGGCCAGGCTAGACACCATATATTTT. Amino acid sequence: CAISEARLDTIYF.

This chain connects TRBV7-6 to TRBJ2-7; 7 nucleotides agree with TRBD1. Germline V lookup: CDR1 SGHVS, CDR2 FNYEAQ. Trimming removed 4 bases from V and 4 bases from J; junction bases left unmatched: 7. There are 14 residues in the CDR3. CDR3 nucleotides: TGTGCCAGCAGCTCCGGGACAGACGCTTACGAGCAGTACTTC. It specifies CASSSGTDAYEQYF.

The chain recombines TRBV21-1 with TRBJ2-3; no DNA check was done on the table's D call, TRBD2. TRBV21-1 is a pseudogene segment. The CDR3 sequence is 14 residues long. The chain's CDR3 is CASSPAASTDTQYF. The CDR3 coding sequence is TGTGCCAGCAGCCCAGCGGCTAGCACAGATACGCAGTATTTT.

The chain is built from TRBV15 and TRBJ2-3, with D possibly TRBD2 on 7 matching bases. The germline V gene encodes CDR1 LNHNV and CDR2 YYDKDF (reference sequence). Trimming left V 1 base short and J 6 bases short, with 14 bases between. The length of the CDR3 is 15 residues. The DNA of the CDR3 is TGTGCCACCAGCAGAGTGGGGGGGCCGGGGGATACGCAGTATTTT. It encodes CATSRVGGPGDTQYF.

The chain combines TRBV27 with TRBJ1-6, with TRBD1 matching 9 bases. Germline values: CDR1 MNHEY, CDR2 SMNVEV (reference sequence). V shed 5 bases and J 6 bases; nucleotides not matched to a gene: 8. The CDR3 spans 16 residues. The CDR3 bases are TGTGCCAGCAGTCTCGATCCGGGACAGGGTAATTCACCCCTCCACTTT. It yields the protein CASSLDPGQGNSPLHF.

The V gene is TRBV5-1, the J gene TRBJ2-2; D is tentatively TRBD1 or TRBD2 (5 bases each). Germline V CDR1 and CDR2: SGHRS, YFSETQ. Trimming removed 5 bases from V and 5 bases from J, with 16 bases in between. The CDR3 spans 15 residues. As DNA, the CDR3 is TGCGCCAGCAGGGGGGACCTCGGAGGTACCGGGGAGCTGTTTTTT. Translating it yields CASRGDLGGTGELFF.